These T cell receptor beta chains were read from a single sample in a study of blood T cells in healthy people across ages. TCRdb independently ran MiXCR on the 5' RACE reads; one entry per CDR3 protein. This table has about 1,400,000 distinct CDR3 sequences, approximately 59% appearing once. The sequencing sample was made of blood. The receptors here all came from a young man in good health. CDR3s include the opening cysteine and the closing phenylalanine or tryptophan. The order of the fields is J gene, clone size, V gene, D gene, CDR3 length, CDR3 DNA, CDR3 protein. A D gene is named only where the DNA matches it firmly. Expanded clones are given a class, and other clones once, few, many or no size at all.

>TRBJ1-2|once|TRBV4-3|-|17
TGCGCCAGCAGCCCCCTCGTCACAGGAGGGGTTAACTATGGCTACACCTTC
CASSPLVTGGVNYGYTF
>TRBJ1-1|-|TRBV2|-|18
TGTGCCAGCAGCCCCTGGGCGCTACACCGGAATATGAACACTGAAGCTTTCTTT
CASSPWALHRNMNTEAFF
>TRBJ1-1|-|TRBV6-5|-|14
TGTGCCAGCAGGGCCTTTGAGATGAACACCGAAGCCTTCTTT
CASRAFEMNTEAFF
>TRBJ2-3|-|TRBV7-2|-|14
TGTGCCAGTAGCTTAGGTTTCGGCGGGAACACGCAGTATTTT
CASSLGFGGNTQYF
>TRBJ2-1|-|TRBV29-1|TRBD1|14
TGCAGCGTGTCCGGGACAGAGTCCTACAATGAGCAGTTCTTC
CSVSGTESYNEQFF
>TRBJ2-5|few|TRBV4-2|TRBD1|13
TGTGCCAGCAGCCAAGATCCGGGGACAGTACGGTACTTC
CASSQDPGTVRYF
>TRBJ1-1|few|TRBV12-3/TRBV12-4|-|15
TGTGCCAGCAGGAGGGATCCGGGTGGGCTCACTGAAGCTTTCTTT
CASRRDPGGLTEAFF
>TRBJ1-1|few|TRBV4-1|-|13
TGCGCCAGCAGCCAATTCGGGGGGACTGAAGCTTTCTTT
CASSQFGGTEAFF
>TRBJ2-5|-|TRBV20-1|-|13
TGCAGTGCTAGTCGAGACAGGGAGGGGACCCAGTACTTC
CSASRDREGTQYF
>TRBJ2-5|once|TRBV5-4|-|15
TGTGCCAGCAGCGACCGGGACATTAGACATGAGACCCAGTACTTC
CASSDRDIRHETQYF
>TRBJ2-7|-|TRBV29-1|TRBD1|14
TGCAGCGTCGCCCCTCAGGGGGTGTCCTACGAGCAGTACTTC
CSVAPQGVSYEQYF
>TRBJ2-7|-|TRBV5-5|TRBD1|15
TGTGCCAGCAGCTGGGGACAGGGGAGGACCTGGGAGCAGTACTTC
CASSWGQGRTWEQYF
>TRBJ2-1|-|TRBV20-1|TRBD2|15
TGCAGTGCTATTTCAGCGGGAGGGTTTGAAGATGAGCAGTTCTTC
CSAISAGGFEDEQFF
>TRBJ2-7|-|TRBV10-3|TRBD2|15
TGTGCCATCAGTGACGGACTAGCGGACCTCTACGAGCAGTACTTC
CAISDGLADLYEQYF
>TRBJ2-1|-|TRBV29-1|-|12
TGCAGCGGGACTCTTGGTGGGAATGAGCAGTTCTTC
CSGTLGGNEQFF
>TRBJ2-1|-|TRBV20-1|-|12
TGCAGTGCTCTCATCGGCGAGGTTGAGCAGTTCTTC
CSALIGEVEQFF
>TRBJ2-5|-|TRBV15|-|15
TGTGCCACCAGCAGCCTAGGACGGTCCCAAGAGACCCAGTACTTC
CATSSLGRSQETQYF
>TRBJ2-2|-|TRBV2|TRBD2|19
TGTGCCAGCAGGCCACCGGGACTAGCGGGAGGAAGGGACACCGGGGAGCTGTTTTTT
CASRPPGLAGGRDTGELFF
>TRBJ2-7|-|TRBV20-1|TRBD1|14
TGCAGTGCTAGAGAGGGACAGGGGACAAACGAGCAGTACTTC
CSAREGQGTNEQYF
>TRBJ2-1|-|TRBV6-1|-|14
TGTGCCAGCAGTGAAATCCCCCTAGTCAATGAGCAGTTCTTC
CASSEIPLVNEQFF
>TRBJ2-3|few|TRBV27|-|14
TGTGCCAGCAGTTTATTCGCCGGGGGAGATACGCAGTATTTT
CASSLFAGGDTQYF
>TRBJ1-1|-|TRBV13|TRBD1|14
TGTGCCAGCAGCACAAGCCGAGACAGGGGCGTTGCTTTCTTT
CASSTSRDRGVAFF
>TRBJ2-7|-|TRBV7-2|-|13
TGTGCCAGCAGCTTCCATGGAGCTTACGAGCAGTACTTC
CASSFHGAYEQYF
>TRBJ2-7|-|TRBV9|TRBD2|14
TGTGCCAGCAGCCTACAAGCGGGAGAGGGCGAGCAGTACTTC
CASSLQAGEGEQYF
>TRBJ2-1|-|TRBV11-1|TRBD2|21
TGTGCCAGCAGCCCCGGAATTATGGCTAGCGGGGGTGCGGGTCCTTACAATGAGCAGTTCTTC
CASSPGIMASGGAGPYNEQFF
>TRBJ1-1|-|TRBV4-3|-|14
TGCGCCAGCAGCCAAGGTGGCAAGCACTGTGAAGCTTTCTTT
CASSQGGKHCEAFF
>TRBJ1-5|-|TRBV3-1|-|15
TGTGCCAGCAGCCAAGATCAGGGGATCGGGCAGCCCCAGCATTTT
CASSQDQGIGQPQHF
>TRBJ2-2|-|TRBV6-6|TRBD2|14
TGTGCCAGCACGGCGGGGGTATTTACCGGGGAGCTGTTTTTT
CASTAGVFTGELFF
>TRBJ2-5|few|TRBV5-6|-|11
TGTGCCAGCAGCTTGAAGGGACTCCCGTACTTC
CASSLKGLPYF
>TRBJ2-3|few|TRBV7-2|-|12
TGTGCCAGCATGAGCGAGCTAGGTACGCAGTATTTT
CASMSELGTQYF
>TRBJ2-1|-|TRBV20-1|TRBD2|15
TGCAGTGCTAAGGGACTAGCGGTCTCCTACAATGAGCAGTTCTTC
CSAKGLAVSYNEQFF
>TRBJ1-5|few|TRBV25-1|-|13
TGTGCCAGCAGTGACAGGGCCGGTCAGCCCCAGCATTTT
CASSDRAGQPQHF
>TRBJ2-7|-|TRBV28|-|17
TGTGCCAGCAGTTTTCGCATCGGGGGAGTCCTTTCCTACGAGCAGTACTTC
CASSFRIGGVLSYEQYF
>TRBJ1-6|-|TRBV14|TRBD1|16
TGTGCCAGCAGCCAAGTACGGACAGGGCATAATTCACCCCTCCACTTT
CASSQVRTGHNSPLHF
>TRBJ2-7|-|TRBV12-3/TRBV12-4|-|13
TGTGCCAGCAGTTCCAACCTATTCTTCGAGCAGTACTTC
CASSSNLFFEQYF
>TRBJ1-2|few|TRBV20-1|-|12
TGCAGTGCTAGAGTAAACAGCTATGGCTACACCTTC
CSARVNSYGYTF
>TRBJ1-1|-|TRBV4-3|TRBD1|15
TGCGCCAGCAGCCAAGATACAGGGGTGAACACTGAAGCTTTCTTT
CASSQDTGVNTEAFF
>TRBJ2-3|few|TRBV28|-|15
TGTGCCAGCAGTGGGGTAGCCGTCAGCACAGATACGCAGTATTTT
CASSGVAVSTDTQYF
>TRBJ2-5|-|TRBV4-2|TRBD2|20
TGTGCCAGCAGCCGCCTAGTGATGACCGGGACTAGAGGTTTACAAGAGACCCAGTACTTC
CASSRLVMTGTRGLQETQYF
>TRBJ1-1|-|TRBV4-3|-|14
TGCGCCAGCAGCCAAGGAGGTAGGGTTGATGAAGCTTTCTTT
CASSQGGRVDEAFF
>TRBJ2-7|few|TRBV27|-|14
TGTGCCAGCAGTCCCAGCGGATCGCGCTACGAGCAGTACTTC
CASSPSGSRYEQYF
>TRBJ2-5|-|TRBV3-1|TRBD2|15
TGTGCCAGCAGCCAAGGTCCGACTAGCAGAGAGACCCAGTACTTC
CASSQGPTSRETQYF
>TRBJ1-1|-|TRBV20-1|-|12
TGCAGTGCTGGGATTACAGGGTGGGCAGCTTTCTTT
CSAGITGWAAFF
>TRBJ2-3|-|TRBV7-9|-|16
TGTTCCAGCAGCTTATATGGGTCGCTCGGCACAGATACGCAGTATTTT
CSSSLYGSLGTDTQYF
>TRBJ1-2|-|TRBV4-2|-|14
TGTGCCAGCAGCCAAGATTGGGGTACCTATGGCTACACCTTC
CASSQDWGTYGYTF
>TRBJ2-3|-|TRBV12-3/TRBV12-4|TRBD2|17
TGTGCCAGCAGTCGTAGCGGGGGGCCTACTAGCACAGATACGCAGTATTTT
CASSRSGGPTSTDTQYF
>TRBJ2-5|few|TRBV15|-|15
TGTGCCACCAGCAGTAGCAGGGCCCCCCAAGAGACCCAGTACTTC
CATSSSRAPQETQYF
>TRBJ2-1|few|TRBV7-9|TRBD1|16
TGTGCCAGCAGCTCCCGGACAGGGGGCTTATTCAATGAGCAGTTCTTC
CASSSRTGGLFNEQFF
>TRBJ1-4|many|TRBV7-2|-|14
TGTGCCAGCAGCTTAGCGTTTGGGGTTGAAAAACTGTTTTTT
CASSLAFGVEKLFF
>TRBJ2-7|-|TRBV4-2|TRBD2|19
TGTGCCAGCAGCGCAAGACCATCGGGACTAGCGGGAGGTCTATACGAGCAGTACTTC
CASSARPSGLAGGLYEQYF
>TRBJ2-1|-|TRBV20-1|-|15
TGCAGTGCTAACCCTGGCGGGGTCCTTCAAGAGACCCAGTTCTTC
CSANPGGVLQETQFF
>TRBJ2-5|-|TRBV11-2|TRBD1|14
TGTGCCAGCAGCCAGACCGGGACAGTGGGGGAGCAGTACTTC
CASSQTGTVGEQYF
>TRBJ1-6|few|TRBV11-2|-|12
TGTGCCAGCAGCTTGGGAATTTCACCCCTCCACTTT
CASSLGISPLHF
>TRBJ2-5|-|TRBV4-1|TRBD2|16
TGCGCCACAAAACCACGTGCGGGAGTAGGGCAAGAGACCCAGTACTTC
CATKPRAGVGQETQYF
>TRBJ2-7|few|TRBV10-3|-|13
TGTGCCATCAGTGATCCCAGCGCCTACGAGCAGTACTTC
CAISDPSAYEQYF
>TRBJ2-3|-|TRBV29-1|-|15
TGCAGCGCCTATACCGTAGGGGCGCGACCAGATACGCAGTATTTT
CSAYTVGARPDTQYF
>TRBJ2-7|once|TRBV10-3|TRBD1|13
TGTGCCAGTCCCGGGACAGATCCCTACGAGCAGTACTTC
CASPGTDPYEQYF
>TRBJ2-7|few|TRBV4-1|-|16
TGCGCCAGCAGCCAAGGGCTGAGGGGAAGCTCCTACGAGCAGTACTTC
CASSQGLRGSSYEQYF
>TRBJ2-7|-|TRBV27|-|14
TGTGCCAGCAGGACAGGCCTGAGCTCCTACGAGCAGTACTTC
CASRTGLSSYEQYF
>TRBJ2-7|-|TRBV27|TRBD2|15
TGTGCCAGCAGTTTAGCGGTAGCGGGATCGAACGAGCAGTACTTC
CASSLAVAGSNEQYF